This T cell receptor (beta chain) was captured by sequencing in a study of CD8 T cells in ankylosing spondylitis. Broader study findings: The study looked at matched synovial fluid samples from ankylosing spondylitis patients. Disease-linked clones were reported to be significantly enriched there.

Trimming took 5 bases from V and 7 from J; bases not matched to a gene: 9. Germline V lookup: CDR1 SGHTA, CDR2 FQGTGA. The CDR3 loop spans 15 amino acids. MiXCR, applied by TCRdb to the 5' RACE reads, yields one record per CDR3 protein. Altogether some 63,000 distinct CDR3 sequences are present, 6.2% being singletons, with the ten largest covering approximately 4.5%. This clonotype was seen ten or more times. Its antigen is not known. The gene calls are TRBV7-3 and TRBJ2-1; 9 bases match TRBD2. The receptor's source is a male donor with ankylosing spondylitis. The source material was synovial fluid, either unsorted or a sorted T cell fraction (not recorded which). For the CDR3, the DNA is TGTGCCAGCAGCCAGTGGCTAGCGGGGAGGAATGAGCAGTTCTTC. Translated, it gives CASSQWLAGRNEQFF.